This passage covers 2 T cell receptor beta chains from one sample sequenced in a study of cytomegalovirus exposure and HLA in healthy donors. Primers: 60 Vbeta forward and 13 Jbeta reverse. Generated by immunoSEQ multiplex PCR, the TCRdb table keeps only in-frame clones and is missing some. The sample lists 100,000 or so clones, approximately 80% occurring once. The sequencing sample was made of PBMCs. These receptors were obtained from a woman aged 18-29 years in good health and CMV-seronegative.

The J gene is TRBJ2-6, the V gene TRBV7-8; weak D call: TRBD1 (6 bases). V lost 2 bases and J lost 2, with 10 bases in between. The V gene's germline CDR1 is SGHVS and CDR2 FQNEAQ. CDR3 length: 16 amino acids. CDR3 region: CASSLYRAAGANVLTF. DNA for the CDR3: TGTGCCAGCAGCTTATACAGGGCGGCTGGGGCCAACGTCCTGACTTTC.

This chain joins TRBV27 and TRBJ1-5; D gene ambiguous. The germline gives CDR1 MNHEY, CDR2 SMNVEV (reference sequence). The CDR3 is 15 residues long. V was cut by 5 bases and J by 1 base, with 12 bases left in between. CDR3: CASSPTEISNQPQHF. CDR3 sequence (DNA): TGTGCCAGCAGTCCTACAGAGATCAGCAATCAGCCCCAGCATTTT.